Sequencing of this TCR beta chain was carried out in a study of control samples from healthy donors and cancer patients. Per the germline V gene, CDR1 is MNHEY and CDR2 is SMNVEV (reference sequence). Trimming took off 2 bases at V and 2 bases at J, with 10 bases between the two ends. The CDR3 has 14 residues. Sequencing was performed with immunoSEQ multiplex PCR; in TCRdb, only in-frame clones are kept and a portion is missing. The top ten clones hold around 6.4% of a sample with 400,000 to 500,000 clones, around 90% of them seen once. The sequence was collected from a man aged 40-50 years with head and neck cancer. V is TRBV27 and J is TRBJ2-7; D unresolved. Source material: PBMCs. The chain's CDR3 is CASSLSKNPYEQYF. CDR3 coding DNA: TGTGCCAGCAGTTTAAGCAAAAACCCCTACGAGCAGTACTTC.